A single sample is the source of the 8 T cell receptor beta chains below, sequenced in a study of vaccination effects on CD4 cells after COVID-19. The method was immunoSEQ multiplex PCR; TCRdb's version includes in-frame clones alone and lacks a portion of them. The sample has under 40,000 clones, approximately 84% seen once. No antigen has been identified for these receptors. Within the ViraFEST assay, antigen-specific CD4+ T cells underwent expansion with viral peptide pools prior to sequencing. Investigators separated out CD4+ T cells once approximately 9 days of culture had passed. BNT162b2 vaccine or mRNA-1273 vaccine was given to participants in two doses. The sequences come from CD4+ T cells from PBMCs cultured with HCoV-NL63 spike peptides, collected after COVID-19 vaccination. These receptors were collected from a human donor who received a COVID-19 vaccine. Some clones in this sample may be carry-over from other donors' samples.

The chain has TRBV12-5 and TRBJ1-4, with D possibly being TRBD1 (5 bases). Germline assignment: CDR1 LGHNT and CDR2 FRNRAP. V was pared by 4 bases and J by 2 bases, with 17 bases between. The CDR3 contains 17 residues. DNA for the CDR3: TGTGCTAGTGGTTCAATCCGAGAGGGGTCGACTAATGAAAAACTGTTTTTT. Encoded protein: CASGSIREGSTNEKLFF.

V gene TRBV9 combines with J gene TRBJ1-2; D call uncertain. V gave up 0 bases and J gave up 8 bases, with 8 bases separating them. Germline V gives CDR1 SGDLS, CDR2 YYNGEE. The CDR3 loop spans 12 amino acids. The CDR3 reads CASSVVSEGYTF. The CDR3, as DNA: TGTGCCAGCAGCGTAGTTTCGGAAGGCTACACCTTC.

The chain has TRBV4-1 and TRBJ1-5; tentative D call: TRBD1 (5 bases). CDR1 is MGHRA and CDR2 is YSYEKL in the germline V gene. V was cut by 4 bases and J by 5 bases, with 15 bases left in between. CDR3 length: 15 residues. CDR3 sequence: CASSLGDQGYQPQHF. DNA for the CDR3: TGCGCCAGCAGCCTAGGAGATCAGGGCTATCAGCCCCAGCATTTT.

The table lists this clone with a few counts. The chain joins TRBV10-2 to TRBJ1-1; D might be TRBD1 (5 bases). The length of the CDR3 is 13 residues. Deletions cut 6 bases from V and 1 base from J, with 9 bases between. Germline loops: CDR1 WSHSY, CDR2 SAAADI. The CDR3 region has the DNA TGCGCCAGCAGCGCAACAGGGAACACTGAAGCTTTCTTT. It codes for CASSATGNTEAFF.

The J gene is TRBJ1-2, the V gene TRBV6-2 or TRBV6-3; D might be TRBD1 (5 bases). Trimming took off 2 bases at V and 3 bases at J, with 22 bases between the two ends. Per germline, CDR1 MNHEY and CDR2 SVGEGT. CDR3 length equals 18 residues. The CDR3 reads CASSYRDERTRHYYGYTF. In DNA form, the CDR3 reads TGTGCCAGCAGTTACCGGGACGAGCGGACCCGACACTACTATGGCTACACCTTC.

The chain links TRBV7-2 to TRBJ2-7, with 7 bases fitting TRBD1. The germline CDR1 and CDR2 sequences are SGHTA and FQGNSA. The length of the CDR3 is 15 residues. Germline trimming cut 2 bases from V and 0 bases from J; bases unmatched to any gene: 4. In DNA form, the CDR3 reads TGTGCCAGCAGCTTACTCCCAGGGGGCTCCTACGAGCAGTACGTC. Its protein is CASSLLPGGSYEQYV.

The CDR3 DNA follows: TGTGCCTACTCCGGGACAGGCTCTACTAATGAGCAGTTCTTC. It is translated as CAYSGTGSTNEQFF. V and J are TRBV6-6 and TRBJ2-1; 8 bases match TRBD1. Germline V lookup: CDR1 MNHNY, CDR2 SVGAGI (reference sequence). V dropped 11 bases and J dropped 7; count of bases not matched to a gene: 13. This CDR3 is 14 amino acids long.

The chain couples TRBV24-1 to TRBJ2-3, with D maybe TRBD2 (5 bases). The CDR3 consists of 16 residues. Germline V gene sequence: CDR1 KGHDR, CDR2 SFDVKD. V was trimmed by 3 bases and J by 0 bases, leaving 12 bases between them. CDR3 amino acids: CATSDLGEDSTDTQYF. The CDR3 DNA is TGTGCCACCAGTGATCTGGGAGAAGACAGCACAGATACGCAGTATTTT.